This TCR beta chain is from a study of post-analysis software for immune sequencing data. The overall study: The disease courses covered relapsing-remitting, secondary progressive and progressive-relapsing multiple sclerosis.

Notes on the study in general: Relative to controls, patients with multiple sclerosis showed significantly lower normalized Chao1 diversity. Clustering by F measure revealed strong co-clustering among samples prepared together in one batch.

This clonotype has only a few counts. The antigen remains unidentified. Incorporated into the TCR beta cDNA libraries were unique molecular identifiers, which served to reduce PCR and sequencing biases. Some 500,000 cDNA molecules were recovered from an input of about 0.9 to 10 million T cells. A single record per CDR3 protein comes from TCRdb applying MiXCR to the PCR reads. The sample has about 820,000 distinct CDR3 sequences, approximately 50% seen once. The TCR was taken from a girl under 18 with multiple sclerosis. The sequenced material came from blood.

The CDR3 loop reads CASSTTQAQTYGYTF. The CDR3 DNA sequence: TGTGCCAGCAGCACTACACAAGCTCAGACATATGGCTACACCTTC. The J gene is TRBJ1-2, the V gene TRBV11-1; no firm D call. The CDR3 covers 15 residues. V lost 5 bases and J lost 5, with 18 bases in between. CDR1 and CDR2 (germline): SGHAT, FQDESV (reference sequence). Combining the CDR3 with reference TRBV11-1 and TRBJ1-2 gives the whole variable domain EAEVAQSPRYKITEKSQAVAFWCDPISGHATLYWYRQILGQGPELLVQFQDESVVDDSQLPKDRFSAERLKGVDSTLKIQPAELGDSAMYLCASSTTQAQTYGYTFGSGTRLTVV.